This section outlines one T cell receptor (beta chain) sequence together with its context. The entry originates in a study of PD-L1 blockade in urothelial cancer. Study details: Peripheral blood specimens exhibited a median yield of approximately 150,000 T cells.

The protocol was immunoSEQ multiplex PCR, while the TCRdb copy is restricted to in-frame clones and leaves out a portion. The sample lists 40,000 to 60,000 clones, around 79% occurring once. As to time point: pretreatment peripheral blood. Deletions cut 6 bases from V and 0 bases from J, with 14 bases between. The CDR3 has 15 amino acids. The germline V gene has CDR1 MNHNY and CDR2 SVGAGI (reference sequence). J is TRBJ1-1 and V is TRBV6-6; D may be TRBD1 (6 bases). Here the sequenced sample was PBMCs, taken around atezolizumab (anti-PD-L1) treatment. This clonotype was sampled from a man aged 65 to 79 with urothelial cancer. Here the CDR3 DNA reads TGTGCCAGCAGGTCAGGGGAATGGTTGAACACTGAAGCTTTCTTT. As protein: CASRSGEWLNTEAFF.